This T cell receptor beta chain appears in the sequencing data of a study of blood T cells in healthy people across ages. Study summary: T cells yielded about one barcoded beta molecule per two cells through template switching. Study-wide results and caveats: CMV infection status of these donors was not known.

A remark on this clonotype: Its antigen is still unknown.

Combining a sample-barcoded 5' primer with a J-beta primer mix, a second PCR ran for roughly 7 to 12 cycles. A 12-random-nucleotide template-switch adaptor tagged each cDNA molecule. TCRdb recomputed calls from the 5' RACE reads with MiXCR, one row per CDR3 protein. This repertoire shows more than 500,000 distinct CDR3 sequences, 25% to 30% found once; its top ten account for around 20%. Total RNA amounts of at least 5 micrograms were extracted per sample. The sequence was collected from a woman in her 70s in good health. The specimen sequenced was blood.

The CDR3: CASSYSTSAYEQYF. The CDR3 coding sequence is TGTGCCAGCAGTTACTCGACTAGCGCCTACGAGCAGTACTTC. The chain combines TRBV6-2 or TRBV6-3 with TRBJ2-5, with 8 positions matching TRBD2. The tail of the sequence fits TRBJ2-7 better, so the J call may be wrong. The CDR3 totals 14 residues. In germline, CDR1 is MNHEY, CDR2 SVGEGT.